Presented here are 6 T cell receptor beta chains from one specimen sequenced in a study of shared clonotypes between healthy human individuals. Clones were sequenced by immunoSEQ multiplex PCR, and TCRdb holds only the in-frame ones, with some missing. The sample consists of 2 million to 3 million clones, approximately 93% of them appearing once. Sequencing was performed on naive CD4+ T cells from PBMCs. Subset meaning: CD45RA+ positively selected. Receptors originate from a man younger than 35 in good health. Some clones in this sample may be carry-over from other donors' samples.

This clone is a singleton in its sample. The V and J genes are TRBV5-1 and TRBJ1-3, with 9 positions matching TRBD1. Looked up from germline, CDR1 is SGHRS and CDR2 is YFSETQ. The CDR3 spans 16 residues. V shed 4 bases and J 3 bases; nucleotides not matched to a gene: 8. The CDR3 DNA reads TGCGCCAGCAGCGCGACGGGACAGGGCGATGGAAACACCATATATTTT. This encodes CASSATGQGDGNTIYF.

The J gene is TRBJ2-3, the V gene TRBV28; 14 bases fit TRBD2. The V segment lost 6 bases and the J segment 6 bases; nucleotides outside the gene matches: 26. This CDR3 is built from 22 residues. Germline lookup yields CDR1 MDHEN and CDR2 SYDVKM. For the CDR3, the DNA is TGTGCCAGCAGCTCACGACACCATGGGCAGGGGACTAGCGGGAGTATGGGCGATACGCAGTATTTT. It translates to CASSSRHHGQGTSGSMGDTQYF.

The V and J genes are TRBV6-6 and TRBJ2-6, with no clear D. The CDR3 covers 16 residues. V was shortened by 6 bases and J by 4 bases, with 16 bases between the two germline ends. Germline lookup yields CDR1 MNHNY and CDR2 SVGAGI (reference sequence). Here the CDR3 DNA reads TGTGCCAGCAGCCCCTTAAATGGGCAGGGGGCCAACGTCCTGACTTTC. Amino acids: CASSPLNGQGANVLTF.

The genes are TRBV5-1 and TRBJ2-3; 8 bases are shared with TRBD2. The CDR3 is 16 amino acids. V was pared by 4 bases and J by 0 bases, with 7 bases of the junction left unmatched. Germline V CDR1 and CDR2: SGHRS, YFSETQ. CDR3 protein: CASSPRQRGSTDTQYF. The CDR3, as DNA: TGCGCCAGCAGCCCGAGACAGCGGGGGAGCACAGATACGCAGTATTTT. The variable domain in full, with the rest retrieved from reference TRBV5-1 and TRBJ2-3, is KAGVTQTPRYLIKTRGQQVTLSCSPISGHRSVSWYQQTPGQGLQFLFEYFSETQRNKGNFPGRFSGRQFSNSRSEMNVSTLELGDSALYLCASSPRQRGSTDTQYFGPGTRLTVL.

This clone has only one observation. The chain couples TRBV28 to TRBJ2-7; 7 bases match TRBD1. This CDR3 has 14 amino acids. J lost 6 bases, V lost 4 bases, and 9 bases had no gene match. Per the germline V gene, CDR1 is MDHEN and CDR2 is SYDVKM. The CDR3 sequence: CASSSAGTASEQYF. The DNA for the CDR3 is TGTGCCAGCAGTTCCGCCGGGACAGCTTCCGAGCAGTACTTC. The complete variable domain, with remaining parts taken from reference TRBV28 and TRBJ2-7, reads DVKVTQSSRYLVKRTGEKVFLECVQDMDHENMFWYRQDPGLGLRLIYFSYDVKMKEKGDIPEGYSVSREKKERFSLILESASTNQTSMYLCASSSAGTASEQYFGPGTRLTVT.

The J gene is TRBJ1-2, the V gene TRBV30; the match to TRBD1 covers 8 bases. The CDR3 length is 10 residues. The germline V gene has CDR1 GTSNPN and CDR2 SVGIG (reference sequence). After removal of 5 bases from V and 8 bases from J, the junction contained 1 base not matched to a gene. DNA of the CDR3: TGTGCCTGGTACAGGGGGGGCTACACCTTC. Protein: CAWYRGGYTF. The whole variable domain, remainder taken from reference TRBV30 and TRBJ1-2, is SQTIHQWPATLVQPVGSPLSLECTVEGTSNPNLYWYRQAAGRGLQLLFYSVGIGQISSEVPQNLSASRPQDRQFILSSKKLLLSDSGFYLCAWYRGGYTFGSGTRLTVV.